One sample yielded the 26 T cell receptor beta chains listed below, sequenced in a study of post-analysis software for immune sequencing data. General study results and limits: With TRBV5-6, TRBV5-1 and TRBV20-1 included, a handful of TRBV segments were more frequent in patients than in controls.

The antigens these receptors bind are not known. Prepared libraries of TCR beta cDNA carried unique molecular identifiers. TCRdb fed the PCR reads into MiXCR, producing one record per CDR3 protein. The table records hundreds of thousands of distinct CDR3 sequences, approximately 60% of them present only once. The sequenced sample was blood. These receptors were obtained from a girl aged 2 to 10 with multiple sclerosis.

This chain's CDR3 is CASSSHWSGGGYEQYF. The CDR3 DNA is TGTGCCAGCAGTTCCCACTGGTCGGGGGGCGGTTACGAGCAGTACTTC. The V gene is TRBV12-3 or TRBV12-4, the J gene TRBJ2-7; tentative D call: TRBD2 (7 bases). This CDR3 has 16 residues. Trimming stripped 4 bases from V and 4 bases from J, with 20 bases between.

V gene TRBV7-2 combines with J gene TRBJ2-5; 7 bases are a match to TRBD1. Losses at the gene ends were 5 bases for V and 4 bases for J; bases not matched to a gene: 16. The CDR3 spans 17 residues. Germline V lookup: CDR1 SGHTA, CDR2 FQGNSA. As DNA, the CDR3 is TGTGCCAGCAGCCCCGTCCCCGACAGGGTCGGAGGAGAGACCCAGTACTTC. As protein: CASSPVPDRVGGETQYF.

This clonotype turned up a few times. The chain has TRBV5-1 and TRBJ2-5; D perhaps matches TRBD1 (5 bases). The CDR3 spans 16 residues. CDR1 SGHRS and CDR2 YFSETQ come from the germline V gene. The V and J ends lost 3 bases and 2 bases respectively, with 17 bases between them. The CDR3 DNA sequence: TGCGCCAGCAGCTACCACGGACAACCCGGGCAAGAGACCCAGTACTTC. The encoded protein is CASSYHGQPGQETQYF.

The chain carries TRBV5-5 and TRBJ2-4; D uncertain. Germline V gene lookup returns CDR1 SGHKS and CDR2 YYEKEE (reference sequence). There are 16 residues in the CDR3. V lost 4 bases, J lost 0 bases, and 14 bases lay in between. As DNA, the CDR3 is TGTGCCAGCAGCCCCATAATGAGAATAGCCAAAAACATTCAGTACTTC. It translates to CASSPIMRIAKNIQYF.

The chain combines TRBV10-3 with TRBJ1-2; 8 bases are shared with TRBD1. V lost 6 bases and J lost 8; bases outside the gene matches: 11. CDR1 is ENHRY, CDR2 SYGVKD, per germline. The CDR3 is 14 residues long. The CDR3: CAISGGQGGGGYTF. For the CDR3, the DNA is TGTGCCATCAGCGGAGGACAGGGTGGGGGAGGCTACACCTTC.

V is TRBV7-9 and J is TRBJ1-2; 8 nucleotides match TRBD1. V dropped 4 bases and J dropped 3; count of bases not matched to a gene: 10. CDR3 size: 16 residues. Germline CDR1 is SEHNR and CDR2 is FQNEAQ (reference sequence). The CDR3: CASSSGQVPDDYGYTF. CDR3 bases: TGTGCCAGCAGCTCGGGACAGGTCCCAGATGACTATGGCTACACCTTC.

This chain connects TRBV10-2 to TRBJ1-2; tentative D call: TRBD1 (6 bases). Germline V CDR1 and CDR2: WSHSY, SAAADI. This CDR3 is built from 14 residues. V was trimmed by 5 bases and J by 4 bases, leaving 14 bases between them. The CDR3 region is CASSPTGFGYGYTF. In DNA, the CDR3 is TGCGCCAGCAGTCCTACAGGGTTCGGCTATGGCTACACCTTC.

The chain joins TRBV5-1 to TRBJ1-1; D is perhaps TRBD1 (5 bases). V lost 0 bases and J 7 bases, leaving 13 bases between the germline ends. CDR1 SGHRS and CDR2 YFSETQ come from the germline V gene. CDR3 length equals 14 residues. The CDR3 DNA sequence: TGCGCCAGCAGCTTGGTGCCGGGGCCTAATGAAGCTTTCTTT. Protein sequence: CASSLVPGPNEAFF.

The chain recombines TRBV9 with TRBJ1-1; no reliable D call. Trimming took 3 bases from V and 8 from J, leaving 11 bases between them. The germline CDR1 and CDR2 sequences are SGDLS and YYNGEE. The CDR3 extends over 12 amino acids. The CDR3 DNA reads TGTGCCAGCAGCGGATCTACAGCAGAAGCTTTCTTT. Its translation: CASSGSTAEAFF.

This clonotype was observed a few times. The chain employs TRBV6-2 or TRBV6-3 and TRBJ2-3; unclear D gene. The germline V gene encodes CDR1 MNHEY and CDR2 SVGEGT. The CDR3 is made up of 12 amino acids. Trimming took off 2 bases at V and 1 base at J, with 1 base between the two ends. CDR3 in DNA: TGTGCCAGCAGTTACCGCACAGATACGCAGTATTTT. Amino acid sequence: CASSYRTDTQYF.

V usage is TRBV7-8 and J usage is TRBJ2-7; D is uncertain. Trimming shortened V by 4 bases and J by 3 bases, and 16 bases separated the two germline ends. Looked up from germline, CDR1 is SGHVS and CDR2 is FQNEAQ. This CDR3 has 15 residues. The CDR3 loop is CASSYPAGYGYEQYF. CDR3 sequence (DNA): TGTGCCAGCAGCTACCCCGCAGGTTATGGCTACGAGCAGTACTTC.

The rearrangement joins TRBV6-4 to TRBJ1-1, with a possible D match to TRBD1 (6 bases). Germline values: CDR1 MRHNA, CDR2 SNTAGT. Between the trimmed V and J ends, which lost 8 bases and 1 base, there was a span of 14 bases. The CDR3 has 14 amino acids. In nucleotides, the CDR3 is TGTGCCAGCTCCCCAAGGGGGGAGAACACTGAAGCTTTCTTT. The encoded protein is CASSPRGENTEAFF.

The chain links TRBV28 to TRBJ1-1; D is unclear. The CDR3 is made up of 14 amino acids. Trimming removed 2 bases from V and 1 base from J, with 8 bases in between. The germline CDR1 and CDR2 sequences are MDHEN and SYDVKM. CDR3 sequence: CASSLNTQNTEAFF. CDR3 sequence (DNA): TGTGCCAGCAGTTTAAACACCCAGAACACTGAAGCTTTCTTT.

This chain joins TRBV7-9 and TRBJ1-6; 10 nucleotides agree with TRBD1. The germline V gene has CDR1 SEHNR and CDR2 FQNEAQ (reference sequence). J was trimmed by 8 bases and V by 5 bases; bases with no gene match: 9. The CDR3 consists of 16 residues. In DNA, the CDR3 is TGTGCCAGCAGCGATAGGGGACAGGGGTCGCATTCACCCCTCCACTTT. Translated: CASSDRGQGSHSPLHF.

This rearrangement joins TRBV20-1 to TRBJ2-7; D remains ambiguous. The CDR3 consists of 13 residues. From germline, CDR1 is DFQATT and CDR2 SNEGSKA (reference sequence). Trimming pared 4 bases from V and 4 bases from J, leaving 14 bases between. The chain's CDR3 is CSATASQAYEQYF. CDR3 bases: TGCAGTGCTACAGCGAGCCAAGCGTACGAGCAGTACTTC.

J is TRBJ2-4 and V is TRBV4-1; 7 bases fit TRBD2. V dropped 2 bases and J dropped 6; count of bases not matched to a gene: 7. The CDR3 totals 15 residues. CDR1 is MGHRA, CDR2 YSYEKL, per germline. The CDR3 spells CASSQPASGRNIQYF. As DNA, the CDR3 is TGCGCCAGCAGCCAACCGGCTAGCGGTAGAAACATTCAGTACTTC.

CDR3 loop: CSATLAGETYNEQFF. CDR3 DNA sequence: TGCAGTGCTACTTTAGCGGGGGAAACATACAATGAGCAGTTCTTC. The chain joins TRBV20-1 to TRBJ2-1; 9 nucleotides agree with TRBD2. The CDR3 length is 15 residues. CDR1 and CDR2 (germline): DFQATT, SNEGSKA (reference sequence). The trim removed 4 bases at V and 4 bases at J, leaving 8 bases unmatched.

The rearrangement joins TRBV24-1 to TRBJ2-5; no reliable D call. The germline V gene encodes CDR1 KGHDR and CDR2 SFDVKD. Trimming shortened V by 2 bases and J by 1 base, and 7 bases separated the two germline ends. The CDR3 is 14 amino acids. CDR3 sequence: CATSDSSSQETQYF. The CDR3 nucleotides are TGTGCCACCAGTGATTCGAGCTCCCAAGAGACCCAGTACTTC.

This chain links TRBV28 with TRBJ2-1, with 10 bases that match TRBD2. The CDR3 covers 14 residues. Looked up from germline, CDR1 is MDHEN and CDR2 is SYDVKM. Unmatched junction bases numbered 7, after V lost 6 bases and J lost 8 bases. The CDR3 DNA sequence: TGTGCCAGCAGGACCGGGACTAGCGCTCATGAGCAGTTCTTC. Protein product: CASRTGTSAHEQFF.

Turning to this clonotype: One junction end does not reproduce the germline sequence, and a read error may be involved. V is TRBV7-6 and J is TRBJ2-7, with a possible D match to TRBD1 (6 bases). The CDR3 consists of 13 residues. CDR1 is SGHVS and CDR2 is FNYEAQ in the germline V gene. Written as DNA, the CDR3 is TGTGCCAGCAGCCGGACAGTCAACTACGGGCAGTACTTC. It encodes CASSRTVNYGQYF. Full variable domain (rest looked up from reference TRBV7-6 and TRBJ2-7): GAGVSQSPRYKVTKRGQDVALRCDPISGHVSLYWYRQALGQGPEFLTYFNYEAQQDKSGLPNDRFSAERPEGSISTLTIQRTEQRDSAMYRCASSRTVNYGQYFGPGTRLTVT.

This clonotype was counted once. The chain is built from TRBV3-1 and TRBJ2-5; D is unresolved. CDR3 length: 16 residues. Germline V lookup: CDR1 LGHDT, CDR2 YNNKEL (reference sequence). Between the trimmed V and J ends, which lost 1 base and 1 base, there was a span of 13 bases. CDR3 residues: CASSQATDASQETQYF. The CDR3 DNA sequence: TGTGCCAGCAGCCAAGCGACGGACGCCTCCCAAGAGACCCAGTACTTC.

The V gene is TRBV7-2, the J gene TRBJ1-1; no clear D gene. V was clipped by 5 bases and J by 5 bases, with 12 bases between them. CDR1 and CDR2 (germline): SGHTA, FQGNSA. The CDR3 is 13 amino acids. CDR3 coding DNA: TGTGCCAGCAGCGCCGAGGGCTATACTGAAGCTTTCTTT. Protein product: CASSAEGYTEAFF.

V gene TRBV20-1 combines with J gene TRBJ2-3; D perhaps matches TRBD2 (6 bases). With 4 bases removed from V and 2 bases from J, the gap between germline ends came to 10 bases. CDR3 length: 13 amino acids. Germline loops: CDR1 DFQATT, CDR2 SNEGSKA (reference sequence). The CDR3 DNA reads TGCAGTGCTACGGCGGGGCTCACAGATACGCAGTATTTT. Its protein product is CSATAGLTDTQYF.

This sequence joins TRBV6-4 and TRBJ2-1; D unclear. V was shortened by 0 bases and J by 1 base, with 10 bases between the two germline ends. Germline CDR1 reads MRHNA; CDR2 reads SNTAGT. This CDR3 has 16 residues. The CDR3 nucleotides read TGTGCCAGCAGTGACTCGACGGGTGGGTCCTACAATGAGCAGTTCTTC. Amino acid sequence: CASSDSTGGSYNEQFF.

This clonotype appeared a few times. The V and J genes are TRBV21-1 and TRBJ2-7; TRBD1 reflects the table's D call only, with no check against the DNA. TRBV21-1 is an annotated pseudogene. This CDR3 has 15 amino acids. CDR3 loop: CASSKVHPLGYEQYF. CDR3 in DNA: TGTGCCAGCAGCAAAGTACATCCCCTTGGCTACGAGCAGTACTTC.

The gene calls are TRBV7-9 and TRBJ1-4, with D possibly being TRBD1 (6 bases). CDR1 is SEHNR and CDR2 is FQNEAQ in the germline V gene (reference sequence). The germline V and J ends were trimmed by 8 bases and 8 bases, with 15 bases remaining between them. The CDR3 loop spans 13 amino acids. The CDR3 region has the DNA TGTGCCAGCGCGGGACAAGGGCACGAAAAACTGTTTTTT. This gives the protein CASAGQGHEKLFF.